A selection of T cell receptor beta chains follows, all from one sample in a study of shared T cell receptors in the human thymus. Measured with immunoSEQ multiplex PCR; TCRdb has only the in-frame clones, and not every one. The table lists about 380,000 clones, roughly 94% of them singletons. The sample was thymocytes. These receptors were collected from a human donor. Each CDR3 is given with its conserved first and last residue. A D gene is named only where the DNA matches it firmly. Size is stated for part of the rows, as once, few or many counts, or as a class when the clone is expanded.

d_gene	v_gene	j_gene	abundance	CDR3nt	CDR3aa
NA	TRBV7-2	TRBJ1-3	NA	TGTGCCAGCAGCTTAGACTCTGGAAACACCATATATTTT	CASSLDSGNTIYF
TRBD1	TRBV6-4	TRBJ2-1	NA	TGTGCCAGCAGCGAGGACAGGGCGGGTTTAGGTGAGCAGTTCTTC	CASSEDRAGLGEQFF
TRBD1	TRBV18	TRBJ1-4	NA	TGTGCCAGCTCACCGGGACAGGGGGCAGGTTCAACTACTAATGAAAAACTGTTTTTT	CASSPGQGAGSTTNEKLFF
NA	TRBV19	TRBJ1-2	NA	TGTGCCAGTAGTCCGCAGGTCTCCAACTATGGCTACACCTTC	CASSPQVSNYGYTF
NA	TRBV5-6	TRBJ2-7	NA	TGTGCCAGCAGCTACGGACAGAACTACGAGCAGTACTTC	CASSYGQNYEQYF
NA	TRBV18	TRBJ1-2	NA	TGTGCCAGCTCACCCCCGCGGACGGTTTACTATGGCTACACCTTC	CASSPPRTVYYGYTF
NA	TRBV4-3	TRBJ2-7	NA	TGCGCCAGCAGCCAAGACGGCACTTACTACGAGCAGTACTTC	CASSQDGTYYEQYF
NA	TRBV7-8	TRBJ2-3	NA	TGTGCCAGCAGCTTCGAGGCATGCTCCGACACAGATACGCAGTATTTT	CASSFEACSDTDTQYF
NA	TRBV28	TRBJ1-2	NA	TGTGCCAGCACCCCTCGTCCAGGCATGGATGGCTACACCTTC	CASTPRPGMDGYTF
NA	TRBV12-1	TRBJ2-3	NA	TGTGCCAGCAGTAGCGGGATGGGGGATACGCAGTATTTT	CASSSGMGDTQYF
NA	TRBV19	TRBJ2-7	once	TGTGCCAGTAGTATTCAGGGCCGAAGTCACTCCTACGAGCAGTACTTC	CASSIQGRSHSYEQYF
TRBD1	TRBV6-5	TRBJ1-2	NA	TGTGCCAGCAGCAGCCGGGACAGGCTCTATGGCTACACCTTC	CASSSRDRLYGYTF
NA	TRBV4-2	TRBJ1-6	NA	TGTGCCAGCAGCCAAGAACAAGAAAGGGGATCCCTCCACTTT	CASSQEQERGSLHF
TRBD1	TRBV2	TRBJ1-1	NA	TGTGCCAGCAGCTCGCCCGGGACAGGGGGCTCCATCCCTGAAGCTTTCTTT	CASSSPGTGGSIPEAFF
NA	TRBV15	TRBJ2-7	NA	TGTGCCACCAGCACCCGTTCTGGGGGAAACGAGCAGTACTTC	CATSTRSGGNEQYF
TRBD1	TRBV5-8	TRBJ1-5	NA	TGTGCCAGCAGACCCCGAACAGGGGATAGCAATCAGCCCCAGCATTTT	CASRPRTGDSNQPQHF
NA	TRBV11-2	TRBJ2-7	NA	TGTGCCAGCAGCCCCCACGGCGGGACTTACGAGCAGTACTTC	CASSPHGGTYEQYF
TRBD2	TRBV7-9	TRBJ2-1	NA	TGTGCCAGCAGCTTACCAGCGGGACCGGACTACAATGAGCAGTTCTTC	CASSLPAGPDYNEQFF
NA	TRBV4-3	TRBJ2-1	once	TGCGCCAGCAGCCCCTATCATTGGACAGAGCCTCCCTACAATGAGCAGTTCTTC	CASSPYHWTEPPYNEQFF
NA	TRBV27	TRBJ2-1	NA	TGTGCCAGCAGTTTAGCCCCGATTCACACCTACAATGAGCAGTTCTTC	CASSLAPIHTYNEQFF